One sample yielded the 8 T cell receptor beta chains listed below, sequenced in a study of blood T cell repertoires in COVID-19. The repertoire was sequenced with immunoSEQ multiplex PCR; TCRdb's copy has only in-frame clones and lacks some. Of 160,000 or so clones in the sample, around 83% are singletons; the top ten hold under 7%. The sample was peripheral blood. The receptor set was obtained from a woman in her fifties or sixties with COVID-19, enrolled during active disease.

The CDR3 loop reads CASSLESRDTQYF. The CDR3 region has the DNA TGTGCCAGCAGCTTAGAAAGCCGCGATACGCAGTATTTT. V usage is TRBV7-2 and J usage is TRBJ2-3; D is unresolved. V was clipped by 1 base and J by 6 bases, with 8 bases between them. The CDR3 runs to 13 residues. CDR1 and CDR2 (germline): SGHTA, FQGNSA. Looking up the rest from reference TRBV7-2 and TRBJ2-3 gives the full variable domain: GAGVSQSPSNKVTEKGKDVELRCDPISGHTALYWYRQSLGQGLEFLIYFQGNSAPDKSGLPSDRFSAERTGGSVSTLTIQRTQQEDSAVYLCASSLESRDTQYFGPGTRLTVL.

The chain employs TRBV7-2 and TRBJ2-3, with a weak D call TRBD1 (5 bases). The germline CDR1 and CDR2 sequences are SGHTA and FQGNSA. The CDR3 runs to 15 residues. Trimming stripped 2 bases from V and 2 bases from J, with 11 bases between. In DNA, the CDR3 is TGTGCCAGCAGCTTACAGGGCGGCTACACAGATACGCAGTATTTT. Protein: CASSLQGGYTDTQYF.

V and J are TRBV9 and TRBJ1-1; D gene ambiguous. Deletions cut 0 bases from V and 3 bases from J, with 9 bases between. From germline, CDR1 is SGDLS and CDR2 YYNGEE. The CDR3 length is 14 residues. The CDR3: CASSVGLRDTEAFF. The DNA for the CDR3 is TGTGCCAGCAGCGTAGGGTTGAGGGACACTGAAGCTTTCTTT.

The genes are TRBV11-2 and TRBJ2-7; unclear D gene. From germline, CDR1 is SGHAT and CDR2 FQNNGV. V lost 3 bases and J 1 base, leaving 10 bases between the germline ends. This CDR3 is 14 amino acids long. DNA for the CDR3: TGTGCCAGCAGCTTTCCGGGTGTATCCTACGAGCAGTACTTC. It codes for CASSFPGVSYEQYF.

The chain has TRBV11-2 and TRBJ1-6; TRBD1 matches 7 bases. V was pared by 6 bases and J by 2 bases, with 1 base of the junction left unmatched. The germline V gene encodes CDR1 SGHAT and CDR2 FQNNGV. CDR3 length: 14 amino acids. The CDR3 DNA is TGTGCCAGCAGTGGACAGGCCTATAATTCACCCCTCCACTTT. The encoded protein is CASSGQAYNSPLHF.

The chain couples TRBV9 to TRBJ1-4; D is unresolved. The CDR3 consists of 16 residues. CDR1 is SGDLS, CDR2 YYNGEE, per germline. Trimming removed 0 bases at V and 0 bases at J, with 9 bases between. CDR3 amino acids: CASSVEHGATNEKLFF. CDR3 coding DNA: TGTGCCAGCAGCGTAGAGCACGGTGCAACTAATGAAAAACTGTTTTTT.

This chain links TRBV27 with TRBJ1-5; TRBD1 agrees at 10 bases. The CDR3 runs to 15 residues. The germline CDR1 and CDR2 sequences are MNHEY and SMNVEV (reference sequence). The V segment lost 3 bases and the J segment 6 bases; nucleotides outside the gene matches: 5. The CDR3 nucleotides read TGTGCCAGCAGTTTGACCGGGACAGGGGTTCAGCCCCAGCATTTT. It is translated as CASSLTGTGVQPQHF.

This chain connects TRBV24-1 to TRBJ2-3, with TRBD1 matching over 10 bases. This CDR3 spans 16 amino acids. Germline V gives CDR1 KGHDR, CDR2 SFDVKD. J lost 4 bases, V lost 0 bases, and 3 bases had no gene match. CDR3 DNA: TGTGCCACCAGTGATTTGGGACAGGGGGAGTCAGATACGCAGTATTTT. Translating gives CATSDLGQGESDTQYF.